These 12 T cell receptor beta chains share one sample of origin, sequenced in a study of brain T cells in children with intractable seizures. The assay was immunoSEQ multiplex PCR, and TCRdb's table has in-frame clones only and misses some. This sample yields about 76,000 clones, of which more than 85% are seen a single time; roughly 1.5% belongs to the top ten. This specimen was peripheral blood, taken at surgery. The receptors were gathered from a boy younger than two with tuberous sclerosis and intractable seizures.

V is TRBV19 and J is TRBJ1-2, with 8 positions matching TRBD1. Germline values: CDR1 LNHDA, CDR2 SQIVND (reference sequence). The CDR3 sequence is 13 residues long. V shed 6 bases and J 0 bases; nucleotides not matched to a gene: 0. The CDR3 region is CASRTGANYGYTF. The DNA of the CDR3 is TGTGCCAGTAGGACAGGGGCTAACTATGGCTACACCTTC.

The rearrangement links TRBV11-2 to TRBJ2-5; TRBD2 matches 10 bases. This CDR3 region has 16 residues. Trimming cost V 6 bases and J 6 bases; bases outside gene matches: 13. The V gene's germline CDR1 is SGHAT and CDR2 FQNNGV. Here the CDR3 DNA reads TGTGCCAGCAGTTTCAGCGGGAGGGCGGAGGGAAAGACCCAGTACTTC. This sequence encodes CASSFSGRAEGKTQYF.

This chain joins TRBV11-3 and TRBJ2-3; D is unresolved. Germline V gene lookup returns CDR1 SGHNT and CDR2 YENEEA. The V gene lost 6 bases and the J gene lost 0 bases, with 4 bases spanning the gap. The length of the CDR3 is 12 residues. The CDR3: CASSSSTDTQYF. The CDR3 bases are TGTGCCAGCAGTTCAAGCACAGATACGCAGTATTTT.

V and J are TRBV7-8 and TRBJ2-3; 8 nucleotides line up with TRBD2. The length of the CDR3 is 14 residues. CDR1 is SGHVS, CDR2 FQNEAQ, per germline. V shed 5 bases, J shed 6 bases, and the junction held 7 bases outside the gene matches. DNA of the CDR3: TGTGCCAGCAGCCCCTTGGGCGGGGGGGATACGCAGTATTTT. Amino acids: CASSPLGGGDTQYF.

This clone occurred many times. V and J are TRBV19 and TRBJ2-3, with 10 bases that match TRBD2. There are 16 residues in the CDR3. The V and J ends lost 3 bases and 5 bases, in that order; junction bases with no gene match: 8. Germline V gene lookup returns CDR1 LNHDA and CDR2 SQIVND (reference sequence). CDR3 nucleotides: TGTGCCAGTAGTATCTCTAGCGGGAGCCTGGGAGATACGCAGTATTTT. It is translated as CASSISSGSLGDTQYF.

This clone was counted between two and nine times. J is TRBJ1-5 and V is TRBV2; D is possibly TRBD1 (6 bases). Germline CDR1 and CDR2: SNHLY and FYNNEI. CDR3 length: 14 residues. Trimming pared 3 bases from V and 4 bases from J, leaving 10 bases between. This chain's CDR3 is CASSDRGRNQPQHF. The DNA of the CDR3 is TGTGCCAGCAGTGACCGGGGGCGGAATCAGCCCCAGCATTTT.

This sequence joins TRBV12-5 and TRBJ2-7; possibly TRBD1 or TRBD2 for D (5 bases each). CDR3 size: 15 residues. Germline values: CDR1 LGHNT, CDR2 FRNRAP. Trimming cost V 1 base and J 2 bases, with 12 bases left between them. In nucleotides, the CDR3 is TGTGCTAGTGGTTTGGGACAGAGGGGCCCCTACGAGCAGTACTTC. Translated, it gives CASGLGQRGPYEQYF. Complete variable domain (other parts from reference TRBV12-5 and TRBJ2-7): DARVTQTPRHKVTEMGQEVTMRCQPILGHNTVFWYRQTMMQGLELLAYFRNRAPLDDSGMPKDRFSAEMPDATLATLKIQPSEPRDSAVYFCASGLGQRGPYEQYFGPGTRLTVT.

The genes are TRBV11-3 and TRBJ1-2; 8 bases are a match to TRBD1. Trimming took 2 bases from V and 9 from J; bases not matched to a gene: 8. The CDR3 runs to 14 residues. CDR1 is SGHNT and CDR2 is YENEEA in the germline V gene. For the CDR3, the DNA is TGTGCCAGCAGCTTAACAATTGGACAGGGAAGCTACACCTTC. This encodes CASSLTIGQGSYTF.

This sequence joins TRBV9 and TRBJ1-2; 10 bases are shared with TRBD1. The CDR3 has 16 amino acids. V dropped 0 bases and J dropped 5; count of bases not matched to a gene: 7. Looked up from germline, CDR1 is SGDLS and CDR2 is YYNGEE. In DNA form, the CDR3 reads TGTGCCAGCAGCGTAGGACAGGGGGCTCTTGGATATGGCTACACCTTC. As protein: CASSVGQGALGYGYTF. Together with reference TRBV9 and TRBJ1-2, the CDR3 gives the full variable domain: DSGVTQTPKHLITATGQRVTLRCSPRSGDLSVYWYQQSLDQGLQFLIQYYNGEERAKGNILERFSAQQFPDLHSELNLSSLELGDSALYFCASSVGQGALGYGYTFGSGTRLTVV.

The chain uses TRBV4-2 and TRBJ1-3, with D unresolved. The CDR3 runs 15 residues. Germline CDR1 LGHNA, CDR2 YNFKEQ. V lost 4 bases, J lost 0 bases, and 10 bases lay in between. In nucleotides, the CDR3 is TGTGCCAGCAGCCGCTCTCGAACCTCTGGAAACACCATATATTTT. It is translated as CASSRSRTSGNTIYF.

J is TRBJ1-1 and V is TRBV3-1 (or the pseudogene TRBV3-2), with D unresolved. The ends were cut back, 4 bases at V and 4 bases at J, with 7 bases in the middle. The CDR3 loop spans 12 amino acids. Germline CDR1 reads LGHDT; CDR2 reads YNNKEL (reference sequence). In nucleotides, the CDR3 is TGTGCCAGCAGCCTCTGGGGCACTGAAGCTTTCTTT. It encodes CASSLWGTEAFF.

The chain has TRBV27 and TRBJ2-3; no reliable D call. Trimming shortened V by 0 bases and J by 0 bases, and 1 base separated the two germline ends. CDR3 length: 13 residues. CDR1 is MNHEY, CDR2 SMNVEV, per germline (reference sequence). The DNA of the CDR3 is TGTGCCAGCAGTTTATCTAGCACAGATACGCAGTATTTT. Translation: CASSLSSTDTQYF.